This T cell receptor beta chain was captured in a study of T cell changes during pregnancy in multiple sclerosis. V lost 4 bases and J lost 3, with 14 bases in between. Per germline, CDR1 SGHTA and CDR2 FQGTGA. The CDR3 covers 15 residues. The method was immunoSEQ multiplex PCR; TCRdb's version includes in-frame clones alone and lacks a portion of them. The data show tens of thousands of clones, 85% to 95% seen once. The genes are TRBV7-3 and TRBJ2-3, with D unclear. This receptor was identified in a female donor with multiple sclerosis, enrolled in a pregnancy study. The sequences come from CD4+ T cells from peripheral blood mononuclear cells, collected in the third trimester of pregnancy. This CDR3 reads CASSSLGRSTDTQYF. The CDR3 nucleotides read TGTGCCAGCAGCTCCCTGGGCAGGTCAACAGATACGCAGTATTTT.